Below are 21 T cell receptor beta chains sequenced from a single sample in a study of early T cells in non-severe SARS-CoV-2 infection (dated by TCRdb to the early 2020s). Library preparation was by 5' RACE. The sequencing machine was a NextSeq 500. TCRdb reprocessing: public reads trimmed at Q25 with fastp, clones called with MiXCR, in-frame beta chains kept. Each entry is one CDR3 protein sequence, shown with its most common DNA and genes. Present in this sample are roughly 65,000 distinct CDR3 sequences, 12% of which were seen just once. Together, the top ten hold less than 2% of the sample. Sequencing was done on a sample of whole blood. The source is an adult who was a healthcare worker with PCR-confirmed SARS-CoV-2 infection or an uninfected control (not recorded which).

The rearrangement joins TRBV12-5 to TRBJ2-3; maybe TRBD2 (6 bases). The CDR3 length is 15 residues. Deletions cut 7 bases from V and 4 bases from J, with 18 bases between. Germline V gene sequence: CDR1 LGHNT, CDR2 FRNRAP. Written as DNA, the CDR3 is TGTGCTAGTGCCCTCTACCTGGGGGGTTCAGATACGCAGTATTTT. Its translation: CASALYLGGSDTQYF.

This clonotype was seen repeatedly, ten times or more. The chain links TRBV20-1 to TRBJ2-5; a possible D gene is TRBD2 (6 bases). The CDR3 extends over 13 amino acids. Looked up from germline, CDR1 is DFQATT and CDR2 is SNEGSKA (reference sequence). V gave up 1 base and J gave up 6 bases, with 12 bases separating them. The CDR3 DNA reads TGCAGTGCTAGAGTTGGGGCGGGGAAGACCCAGTACTTC. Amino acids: CSARVGAGKTQYF.

CDR3 DNA sequence: TGTGCCAGCAGCTTGGGGGCCAAAAACATTCAGTACTTC. This translates into CASSLGAKNIQYF. This sequence joins TRBV7-8 and TRBJ2-4; no reliable D call. This CDR3 is built from 13 residues. From germline, CDR1 is SGHVS and CDR2 FQNEAQ. V was cut by 3 bases and J by 1 base, with 4 bases left in between. Using reference TRBV7-8 and TRBJ2-4 for the parts outside the CDR3, the full variable domain is GAGVSQSPRYKVAKRGQDVALRCDPISGHVSLFWYQQALGQGPEFLTYFQNEAQLDKSGLPSDRFFAERPEGSVSTLKIQRTQQEDSAVYLCASSLGAKNIQYFGAGTRLSVL.

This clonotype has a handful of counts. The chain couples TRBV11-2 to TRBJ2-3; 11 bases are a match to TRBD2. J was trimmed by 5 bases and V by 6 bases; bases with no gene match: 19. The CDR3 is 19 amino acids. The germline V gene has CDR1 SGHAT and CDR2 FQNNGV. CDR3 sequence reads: CASRRKRTSGRPYVDTQYF. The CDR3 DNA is TGTGCCAGCAGACGAAAGCGGACTAGCGGGCGTCCCTACGTAGATACGCAGTATTTT.

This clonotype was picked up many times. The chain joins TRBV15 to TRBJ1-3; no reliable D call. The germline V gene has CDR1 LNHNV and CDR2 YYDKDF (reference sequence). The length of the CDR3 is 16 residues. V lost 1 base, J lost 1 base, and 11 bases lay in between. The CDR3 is CATSRAPAVSGNTIYF. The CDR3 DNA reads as TGTGCCACCAGCAGAGCGCCCGCGGTATCTGGAAACACCATATATTTT.

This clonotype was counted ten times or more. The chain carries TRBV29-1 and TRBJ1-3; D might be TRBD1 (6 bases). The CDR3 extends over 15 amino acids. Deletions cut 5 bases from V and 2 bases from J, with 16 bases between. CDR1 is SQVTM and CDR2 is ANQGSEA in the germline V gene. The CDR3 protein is CSVRGDLAPGNTIYF. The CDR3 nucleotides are TGCAGCGTTAGGGGGGACCTTGCTCCTGGAAACACCATATATTTT.

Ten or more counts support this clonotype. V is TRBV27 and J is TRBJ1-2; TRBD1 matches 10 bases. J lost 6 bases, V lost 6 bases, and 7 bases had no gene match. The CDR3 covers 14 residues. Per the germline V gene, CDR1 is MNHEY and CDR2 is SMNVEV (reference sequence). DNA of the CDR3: TGTGCCAGCAGGACAGGACAGGGGGTGAATGGCTACACCTTC. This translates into CASRTGQGVNGYTF.

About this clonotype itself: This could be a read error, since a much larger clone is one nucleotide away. For the CDR3, the DNA is TGTGCCAGCAGTTCCCCGGGACATTCCTCTGGGGCCGACGTCCTGACTTTC. It translates to CASSSPGHSSGADVLTF. The rearrangement joins TRBV7-2 to TRBJ2-6; possible D gene TRBD1, 6 bases. In germline, CDR1 is SGHTA, CDR2 FQGNSA. The CDR3 has 17 amino acids.

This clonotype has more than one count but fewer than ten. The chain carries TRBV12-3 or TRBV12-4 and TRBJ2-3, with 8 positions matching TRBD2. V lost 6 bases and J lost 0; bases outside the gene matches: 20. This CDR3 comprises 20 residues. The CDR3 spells CASSLRDASGGRPSTDTQYF. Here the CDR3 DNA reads TGTGCCAGCAGCCTCAGGGACGCGAGCGGGGGCCGCCCAAGCACAGATACGCAGTATTTT.

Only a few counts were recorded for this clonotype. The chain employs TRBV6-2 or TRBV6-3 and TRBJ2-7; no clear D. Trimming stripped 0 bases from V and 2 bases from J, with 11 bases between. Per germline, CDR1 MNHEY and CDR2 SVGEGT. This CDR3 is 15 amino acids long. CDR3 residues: CASSYSSVVTYEQYF. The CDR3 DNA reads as TGTGCCAGCAGTTACTCCTCTGTGGTAACCTACGAGCAGTACTTC.

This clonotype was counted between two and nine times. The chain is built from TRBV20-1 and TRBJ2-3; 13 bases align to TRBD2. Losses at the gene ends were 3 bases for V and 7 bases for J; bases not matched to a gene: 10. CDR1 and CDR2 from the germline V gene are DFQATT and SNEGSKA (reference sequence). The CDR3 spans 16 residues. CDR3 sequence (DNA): TGCAGTGCTAGTCCGACTAGCGGGGGGCTTTCGTATACGCAGTATTTT. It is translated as CSASPTSGGLSYTQYF.

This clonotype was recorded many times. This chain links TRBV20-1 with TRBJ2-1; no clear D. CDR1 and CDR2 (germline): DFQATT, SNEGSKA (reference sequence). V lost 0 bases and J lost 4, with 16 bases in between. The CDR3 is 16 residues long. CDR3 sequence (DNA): TGCAGTGCTAGAGATCATGGGGTAGGAGTATACAATGAGCAGTTCTTC. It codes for CSARDHGVGVYNEQFF.

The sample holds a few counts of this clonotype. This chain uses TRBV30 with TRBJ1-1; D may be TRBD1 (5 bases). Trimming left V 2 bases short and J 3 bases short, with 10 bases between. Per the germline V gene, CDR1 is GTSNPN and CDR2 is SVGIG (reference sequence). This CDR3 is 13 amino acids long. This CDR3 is CAWSPRGDTEAFF. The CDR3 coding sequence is TGTGCCTGGAGTCCACGGGGGGACACTGAAGCTTTCTTT.

The CDR3 reads CASSLVQGGAGHTEAFF. The CDR3 DNA follows: TGTGCCAGCAGCTTAGTCCAAGGGGGCGCTGGCCACACTGAAGCTTTCTTT. J is TRBJ1-1 and V is TRBV11-2, with 7 bases matching TRBD1. Germline trimming cut 1 base from V and 3 bases from J; bases unmatched to any gene: 11. CDR1 and CDR2 (germline): SGHAT, FQNNGV. This CDR3 is 17 amino acids long.

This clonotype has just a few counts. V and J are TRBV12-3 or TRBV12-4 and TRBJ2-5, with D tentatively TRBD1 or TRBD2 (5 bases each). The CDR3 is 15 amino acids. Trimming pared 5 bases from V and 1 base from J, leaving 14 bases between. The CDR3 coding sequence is TGTGCCAGCAGTCCCCTGACGGGACCCCAAGAGACCCAGTACTTC. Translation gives CASSPLTGPQETQYF.

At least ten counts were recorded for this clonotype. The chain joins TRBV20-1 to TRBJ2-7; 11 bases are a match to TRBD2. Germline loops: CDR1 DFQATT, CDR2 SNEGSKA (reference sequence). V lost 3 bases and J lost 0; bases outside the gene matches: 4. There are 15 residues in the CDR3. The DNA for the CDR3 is TGCAGTGCTAGCACTAGCGGGGGCCGCTCCTACGAGCAGTACTTC. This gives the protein CSASTSGGRSYEQYF.

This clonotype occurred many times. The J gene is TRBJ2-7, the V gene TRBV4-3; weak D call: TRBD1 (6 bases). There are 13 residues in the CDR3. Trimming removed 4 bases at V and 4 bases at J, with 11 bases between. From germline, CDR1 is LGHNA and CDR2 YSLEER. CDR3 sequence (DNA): TGCGCCAGCAGCCCTTCCAGGGGATACGAGCAGTACTTC. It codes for CASSPSRGYEQYF.

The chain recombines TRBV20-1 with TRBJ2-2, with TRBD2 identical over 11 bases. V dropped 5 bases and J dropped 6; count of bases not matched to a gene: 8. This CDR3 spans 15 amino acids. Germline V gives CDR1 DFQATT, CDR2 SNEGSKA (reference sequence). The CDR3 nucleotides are TGCAGTGCTCGAGCACTAGCGGGGGTCCCCGGGGAGCTGTTTTTT. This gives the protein CSARALAGVPGELFF.

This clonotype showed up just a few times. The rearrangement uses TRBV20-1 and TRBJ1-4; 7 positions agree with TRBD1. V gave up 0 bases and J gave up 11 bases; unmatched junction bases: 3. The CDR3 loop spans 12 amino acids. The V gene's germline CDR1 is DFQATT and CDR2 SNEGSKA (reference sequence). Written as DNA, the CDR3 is TGCAGTGCTAGAGATCCGACAGGGAAACTGTTTTTT. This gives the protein CSARDPTGKLFF.

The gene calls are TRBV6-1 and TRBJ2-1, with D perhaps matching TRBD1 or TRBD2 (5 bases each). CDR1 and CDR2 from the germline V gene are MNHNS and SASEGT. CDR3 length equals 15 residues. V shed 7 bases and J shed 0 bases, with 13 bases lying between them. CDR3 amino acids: CASIPGPSSYNEQFF. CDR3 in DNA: TGTGCCAGCATCCCGGGGCCGAGCTCCTACAATGAGCAGTTCTTC.

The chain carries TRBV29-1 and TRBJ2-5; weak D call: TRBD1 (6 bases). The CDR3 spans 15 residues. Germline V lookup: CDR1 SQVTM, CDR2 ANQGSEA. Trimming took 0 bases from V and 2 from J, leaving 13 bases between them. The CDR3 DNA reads TGCAGCGTTGAAGATACCCAGGGGTATCAAGAGACCCAGTACTTC. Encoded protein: CSVEDTQGYQETQYF.